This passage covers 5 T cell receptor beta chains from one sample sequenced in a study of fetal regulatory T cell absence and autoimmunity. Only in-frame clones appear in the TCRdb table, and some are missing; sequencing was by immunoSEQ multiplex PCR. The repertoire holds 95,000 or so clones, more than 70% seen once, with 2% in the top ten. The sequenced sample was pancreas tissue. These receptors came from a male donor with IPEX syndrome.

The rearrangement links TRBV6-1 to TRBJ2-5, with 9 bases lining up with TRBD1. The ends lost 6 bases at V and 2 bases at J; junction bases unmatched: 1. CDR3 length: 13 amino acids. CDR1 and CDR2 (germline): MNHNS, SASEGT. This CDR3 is CASRDRGQETQYF. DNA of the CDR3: TGTGCCAGCAGAGACAGGGGGCAAGAGACCCAGTACTTC.

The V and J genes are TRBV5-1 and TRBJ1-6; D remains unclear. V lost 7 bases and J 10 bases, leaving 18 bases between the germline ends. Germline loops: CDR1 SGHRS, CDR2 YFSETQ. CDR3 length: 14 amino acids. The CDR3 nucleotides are TGCGCCAGCTCCCCGATCGGGTTGGAATCACCCCTCCACTTT. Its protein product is CASSPIGLESPLHF.

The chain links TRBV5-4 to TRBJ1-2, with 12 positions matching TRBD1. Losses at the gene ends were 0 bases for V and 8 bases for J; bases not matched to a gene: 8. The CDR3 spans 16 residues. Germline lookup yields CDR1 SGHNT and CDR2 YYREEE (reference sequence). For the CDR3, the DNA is TGTGCCAGCAGCTTGGCGCCGGGGACAGGGGGCGGGGGCTACACCTTC. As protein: CASSLAPGTGGGGYTF.

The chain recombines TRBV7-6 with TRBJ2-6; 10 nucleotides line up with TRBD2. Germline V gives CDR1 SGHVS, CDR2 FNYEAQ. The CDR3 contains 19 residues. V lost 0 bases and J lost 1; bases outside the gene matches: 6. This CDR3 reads CASSLALAGVLSGANVLTF. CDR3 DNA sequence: TGTGCCAGCAGCTTAGCCCTAGCGGGAGTTCTTTCTGGGGCCAACGTCCTGACTTTC. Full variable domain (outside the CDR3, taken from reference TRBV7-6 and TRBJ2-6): GAGVSQSPRYKVTKRGQDVALRCDPISGHVSLYWYRQALGQGPEFLTYFNYEAQQDKSGLPNDRFSAERPEGSISTLTIQRTEQRDSAMYRCASSLALAGVLSGANVLTFGAGSRLTVL.

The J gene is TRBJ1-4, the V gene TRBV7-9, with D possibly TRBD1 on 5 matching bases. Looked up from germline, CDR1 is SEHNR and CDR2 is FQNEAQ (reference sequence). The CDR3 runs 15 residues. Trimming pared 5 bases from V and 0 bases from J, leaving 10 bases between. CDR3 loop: CASSRQGATNEKLFF. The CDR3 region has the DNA TGTGCCAGCAGCCGTCAGGGTGCAACTAATGAAAAACTGTTTTTT.